This passage covers 13 T cell receptor beta chains from one sample sequenced in a study of blood T cell repertoires in COVID-19. Sequenced by immunoSEQ multiplex PCR; TCRdb stores in-frame clones only, minus some. This table has around 450,000 clones, around 87% appearing once. Sequencing used PBMCs or T cells enriched from blood (not recorded which). The receptors stem from a woman younger than 30 who had recovered from COVID-19.

The rearrangement joins TRBV2 to TRBJ1-3; D gene uncertain. CDR3 size: 13 residues. V was pared by 8 bases and J by 0 bases, with 8 bases between. Germline lookup yields CDR1 SNHLY and CDR2 FYNNEI. The CDR3 DNA sequence: TGTGCCAGCCTACGCGACTCTGGAAACACCATATATTTT. Protein product: CASLRDSGNTIYF. The full variable domain, rest sourced from reference TRBV2 and TRBJ1-3, is EPEVTQTPSHQVTQMGQEVILRCVPISNHLYFYWYRQILGQKVEFLVSFYNNEISEKSEIFDDQFSVERPDGSNFTLKIRSTKLEDSAMYFCASLRDSGNTIYFGEGSWLTVV.

This clone has just one count. The J gene is TRBJ2-1, the V gene TRBV30; 9 nucleotides agree with TRBD2. This CDR3 is 13 amino acids long. Germline lookup yields CDR1 GTSNPN and CDR2 SVGIG (reference sequence). V lost 4 bases, J lost 13 bases, and 11 bases stayed unmatched. CDR3 nucleotides: TGTGCCTGGAAAGGGACTAGCCTCGGCGGACAGTTCTTC. It yields the protein CAWKGTSLGGQFF.

V gene TRBV12-5 combines with J gene TRBJ2-1; 7 positions match TRBD1. Germline V gives CDR1 LGHNT, CDR2 FRNRAP. Trimming cost V 0 bases and J 10 bases; bases outside gene matches: 12. This CDR3 is built from 16 residues. The CDR3 spells CASGLVVALHRGEQFF. Written as DNA, the CDR3 is TGTGCTAGTGGTTTGGTAGTCGCCCTCCACAGGGGAGAGCAGTTCTTC.

This chain connects TRBV25-1 to TRBJ1-2; D gene unclear. Trimming stripped 4 bases from V and 8 bases from J, with 8 bases between. CDR1 and CDR2 (germline): MGHDK, SYGVNS. This CDR3 region has 11 residues. The CDR3 DNA reads as TGTGCCAGCAGTGTGTCCGGGGGCTACACCTTC. Its translation: CASSVSGGYTF.

The V gene is TRBV27, the J gene TRBJ1-2, with 12 bases that match TRBD1. The CDR3 runs to 18 residues. V lost 4 bases and J lost 4; bases outside the gene matches: 13. Germline V lookup: CDR1 MNHEY, CDR2 SMNVEV (reference sequence). CDR3 protein: CASSSPRDRGREGYGYTF. The CDR3 DNA sequence: TGTGCCAGCAGTTCCCCCCGGGACAGGGGGCGCGAGGGCTATGGCTACACCTTC.

The chain combines TRBV5-8 with TRBJ1-1; D is uncertain. The germline gives CDR1 SGHTS, CDR2 YDEGEE. This CDR3 spans 14 amino acids. Trimming took off 1 base at V and 1 base at J, with 8 bases between the two ends. CDR3 protein: CASSLYTANTEAFF. The CDR3 DNA sequence: TGTGCCAGCAGCTTGTATACAGCGAACACTGAAGCTTTCTTT.

This clone has only one observation. V usage is TRBV21-1 and J usage is TRBJ1-5; the table's D gene call, TRBD1, was not cross checked with the DNA. TRBV21-1 is a pseudogene. The CDR3 runs 13 residues. The CDR3 protein is CASSQGPNQPQHF. DNA for the CDR3: TGTGCCAGCAGCCAGGGGCCCAATCAGCCCCAGCATTTT.

V and J are TRBV7-8 and TRBJ2-7; 7 nucleotides agree with TRBD1. J was trimmed by 3 bases and V by 0 bases; bases with no gene match: 5. The CDR3 has 15 residues. Germline CDR1 SGHVS, CDR2 FQNEAQ. The CDR3 is CASSLAGTAFYEQYF. The CDR3 DNA follows: TGTGCCAGCAGCTTAGCGGGGACAGCCTTCTACGAGCAGTACTTC.

The chain is built from TRBV5-1 and TRBJ1-2; 11 nucleotides agree with TRBD1. Germline CDR1 is SGHRS and CDR2 is YFSETQ. The CDR3 length is 14 residues. V shed 4 bases and J 10 bases; nucleotides not matched to a gene: 9. For the CDR3, the DNA is TGCGCCAGCAGCCAGGGACAGGGGGGTCAACTCTACACCTTC. Protein sequence: CASSQGQGGQLYTF.

Here the CDR3 reads CASSLVRGGGPQEQFF. The CDR3 DNA is TGTGCCAGCAGCTTAGTACGAGGCGGGGGACCCCAGGAGCAGTTCTTC. The chain recombines TRBV7-2 with TRBJ2-1, with 7 nucleotides matching TRBD2. The V gene's germline CDR1 is SGHTA and CDR2 FQGNSA. V lost 1 base, J lost 10 bases, and 13 bases stayed unmatched. The CDR3 is 16 residues long.

The chain links TRBV12-2 to TRBJ1-4. TRBV12-2 is a listed pseudogene. The CDR3 totals 12 residues. The CDR3 here is CTRVLSSEKLFF. As DNA, the CDR3 is TGTACCCGGGTCCTTAGTAGTGAAAAACTGTTTTTT.

Only a few counts were recorded for this clone. The chain recombines TRBV5-1 with TRBJ1-6; unclear D gene. CDR1 is SGHRS and CDR2 is YFSETQ in the germline V gene. The length of the CDR3 is 15 residues. The V and J ends lost 1 base and 7 bases respectively, with 12 bases between them. The CDR3 sequence: CASSLRTGDNSPLHF. CDR3 bases: TGCGCCAGCAGCTTGCGGACGGGAGACAATTCACCCCTCCACTTT.

V usage is TRBV10-3 and J usage is TRBJ1-2; a possible D gene is TRBD1 (6 bases). Between the trimmed V and J ends, which lost 0 bases and 1 base, there was a span of 9 bases. This CDR3 has 15 residues. Per the germline V gene, CDR1 is ENHRY and CDR2 is SYGVKD. CDR3 DNA: TGTGCCATCAGTGAGTCCTGGGGGCTTAACTATGGCTACACCTTC. Translated, it gives CAISESWGLNYGYTF.